The next 26 T cell receptor beta chains were all read from a single sample in a study of blood T cell repertoires in COVID-19. Measured with immunoSEQ multiplex PCR; TCRdb has only the in-frame clones, and not every one. The sample gives more than 12,000 clones, around 77% of which show up once; more than 12% is in the top ten. The sequenced material came from peripheral blood. The receptors stem from a human donor in a cohort sampled during active COVID-19.

The rearrangement joins TRBV2 to TRBJ2-7; maybe TRBD2 (6 bases). The V end lost 6 bases, the J end lost 1 base, and 7 bases lay between the germline ends. CDR1 SNHLY and CDR2 FYNNEI come from the germline V gene. The CDR3 contains 12 residues. CDR3 coding DNA: TGTGCCAGCAGGGAGGGATCCTACGAGCAGTACTTC. Amino acids: CASREGSYEQYF.

The CDR3 sequence is CASSLDTPGDYGYTF. DNA of the CDR3: TGTGCCAGCAGCCTGGACACCCCTGGGGACTATGGCTACACCTTC. The gene calls are TRBV28 and TRBJ1-2; TRBD1 might be the D (5 bases). Trimming took off 6 bases at V and 3 bases at J, with 17 bases between the two ends. This CDR3 region has 15 residues. Per germline, CDR1 MDHEN and CDR2 SYDVKM.

This chain joins TRBV5-1 and TRBJ2-3, with 8 bases lining up with TRBD2. The trim removed 2 bases at V and 5 bases at J, leaving 7 bases unmatched. This CDR3 contains 15 residues. CDR1 and CDR2 (germline): SGHRS, YFSETQ. Here the CDR3 DNA reads TGCGCCAGCAGCTTTACCGGGGGGGCAGGAGATACGCAGTATTTT. Translated: CASSFTGGAGDTQYF.

The CDR3 coding sequence is TGTGCCTGGAGTGTTGGAGGGGGCAGCACAGATACGCAGTATTTT. Its translation is CAWSVGGGSTDTQYF. The rearrangement uses TRBV30 and TRBJ2-3, with D perhaps matching TRBD1 (7 bases). Germline V gives CDR1 GTSNPN, CDR2 SVGIG (reference sequence). Trimming stripped 0 bases from V and 0 bases from J, with 10 bases between. The CDR3 is 15 amino acids.

J is TRBJ2-6 and V is TRBV27; D not certain. CDR3 length equals 15 residues. V dropped 3 bases and J dropped 0 bases, with 6 bases sitting between them. Germline V lookup: CDR1 MNHEY, CDR2 SMNVEV (reference sequence). The DNA of the CDR3 is TGTGCCAGCAGTTTTGGGCGCTCTGGGGCCAACGTCCTGACTTTC. Encoded protein: CASSFGRSGANVLTF.

The chain links TRBV9 to TRBJ1-1; 7 positions match TRBD1. CDR1 SGDLS and CDR2 YYNGEE come from the germline V gene. V shed 2 bases and J 2 bases; nucleotides not matched to a gene: 6. This CDR3 spans 15 amino acids. CDR3 in amino acids: CASSVTGTVNTEAFF. The CDR3 bases are TGTGCCAGCAGCGTTACCGGGACAGTTAACACTGAAGCTTTCTTT.

J is TRBJ2-5 and V is TRBV5-4, with 8 bases identical to TRBD2. After removal of 0 bases from V and 2 bases from J, the junction contained 9 bases not matched to a gene. The CDR3 sequence is 17 residues long. Germline CDR1 is SGHNT and CDR2 is YYREEE (reference sequence). Here the CDR3 reads CASSLAGGPRSQETQYF. The CDR3 nucleotides are TGTGCCAGCAGCTTGGCGGGGGGGCCGAGAAGTCAAGAGACCCAGTACTTC.

The chain's CDR3 is CASSARETSVDTQYF. CDR3 sequence (DNA): TGTGCCAGCAGTGCGCGGGAGACTAGCGTAGATACGCAGTATTTT. The genes are TRBV2 and TRBJ2-3; 8 bases line up with TRBD2. The CDR3 runs to 15 residues. Germline V gene data show CDR1 as SNHLY and CDR2 as FYNNEI. V was clipped by 4 bases and J by 5 bases; unmatched bases: 8.

The chain carries TRBV5-1 and TRBJ2-3; 8 bases align to TRBD1. Unmatched junction bases numbered 3, after V lost 3 bases and J lost 0 bases. The CDR3 has 15 residues. The germline V gene has CDR1 SGHRS and CDR2 YFSETQ. The CDR3 spells CASSSGQGSTDTQYF. DNA of the CDR3: TGCGCCAGCAGCTCCGGACAGGGTAGCACAGATACGCAGTATTTT.

J is TRBJ2-7 and V is TRBV5-1; TRBD1 agrees at 12 bases. The CDR3 runs to 14 residues. Germline CDR1 is SGHRS and CDR2 is YFSETQ. Losses at the gene ends were 7 bases for V and 4 bases for J; bases not matched to a gene: 6. This CDR3 reads CASGTGGPGYEQYF. CDR3 in DNA: TGCGCCAGCGGGACAGGGGGCCCCGGGTACGAGCAGTACTTC.

This rearrangement joins TRBV30 to TRBJ2-3; 7 bases map to TRBD2. The CDR3 contains 14 residues. Germline V gene lookup returns CDR1 GTSNPN and CDR2 SVGIG (reference sequence). The trim removed 2 bases at V and 4 bases at J, leaving 6 bases unmatched. DNA of the CDR3: TGTGCCTGGAGTCCCCCGGGGGGATCAGATACGCAGTATTTT. Translating it yields CAWSPPGGSDTQYF.

The chain links TRBV5-4 to TRBJ1-2; 9 nucleotides align to TRBD1. The length of the CDR3 is 15 residues. Trimming at V came to 0 bases and at J to 8 bases, leaving 8 bases not matched to a gene. Germline V gene data show CDR1 as SGHNT and CDR2 as YYREEE (reference sequence). CDR3 in DNA: TGTGCCAGCAGCTTGGCCACAGGGGGCTCTGGAGGCTACACCTTC. Amino acid sequence: CASSLATGGSGGYTF.

This clone was recorded a few times. This chain joins TRBV7-9 and TRBJ2-1; D is possibly TRBD2 (6 bases). The CDR3 spans 13 residues. V shed 5 bases and J shed 10 bases, with 15 bases lying between them. CDR1 is SEHNR, CDR2 FQNEAQ, per germline (reference sequence). Here the CDR3 reads CASSPTLAPEQFF. CDR3 coding DNA: TGTGCCAGCAGCCCCACCCTAGCGCCAGAGCAGTTCTTC.

The V and J genes are TRBV5-1 and TRBJ2-3, with TRBD1 matching over 7 bases. V lost 2 bases and J lost 2; bases outside the gene matches: 2. The CDR3 spans 14 residues. From germline, CDR1 is SGHRS and CDR2 YFSETQ. DNA of the CDR3: TGCGCCAGCAGCTTCGGGACAGTCACAGATACGCAGTATTTT. Translation gives CASSFGTVTDTQYF.

This clone was found once. This chain links TRBV6-4 with TRBJ2-1, with D possibly being TRBD1 (5 bases). The CDR3 loop spans 15 amino acids. Germline V gene sequence: CDR1 MRHNA, CDR2 SNTAGT. V was cut by 1 base and J by 4 bases, with 11 bases left in between. CDR3 coding DNA: TGTGCCAGCAGTGACTTAGACAGTCCATACAATGAGCAGTTCTTC. Translation: CASSDLDSPYNEQFF.

V gene TRBV20-1 combines with J gene TRBJ1-2; TRBD1 is a possible D gene (6 bases). The ends were cut back, 3 bases at V and 8 bases at J, with 13 bases in the middle. The CDR3 has 12 residues. Germline loops: CDR1 DFQATT, CDR2 SNEGSKA (reference sequence). CDR3 protein: CSASIQGRGYTF. CDR3 nucleotides: TGCAGTGCTAGTATACAGGGACGGGGCTACACCTTC.

This clone was seen more than once but under ten times. The chain is built from TRBV27 and TRBJ1-1; D gene ambiguous. This CDR3 has 14 residues. Per the germline V gene, CDR1 is MNHEY and CDR2 is SMNVEV (reference sequence). Trimming left V 7 bases short and J 1 base short, with 13 bases between. CDR3 residues: CASTLGGGNTEAFF. DNA of the CDR3: TGTGCCAGCACTCTAGGTGGTGGGAACACTGAAGCTTTCTTT.

This rearrangement joins TRBV11-1 to TRBJ2-7, with D possibly TRBD2 on 5 matching bases. V was clipped by 7 bases and J by 0 bases, with 10 bases between them. Germline V gene sequence: CDR1 SGHAT, CDR2 FQDESV (reference sequence). The CDR3 totals 13 residues. CDR3 DNA sequence: TGTGCCAGCACTAGCCGTAGCTCCTACGAGCAGTACTTC. This codes for CASTSRSSYEQYF.

The chain uses TRBV9 and TRBJ2-3; TRBD1 might be the D (5 bases). Germline V gene sequence: CDR1 SGDLS, CDR2 YYNGEE. The V gene lost 1 base and the J gene lost 5 bases, with 8 bases spanning the gap. CDR3 length: 13 residues. The CDR3 spells CASSVYDRDTQYF. The CDR3, as DNA: TGTGCCAGCAGCGTATACGACAGAGATACGCAGTATTTT.

V usage is TRBV28 and J usage is TRBJ2-7, with 9 bases that match TRBD1. The CDR3 has 14 amino acids. V lost 8 bases and J lost 1; bases outside the gene matches: 6. Germline V gene sequence: CDR1 MDHEN, CDR2 SYDVKM. CDR3 in DNA: TGTGCCAGCTGCTTGGGACAGGGATCCTACGAGCAGTACTTC. Encoded protein: CASCLGQGSYEQYF. The whole variable domain, filled in from reference TRBV28 and TRBJ2-7, reads DVKVTQSSRYLVKRTGEKVFLECVQDMDHENMFWYRQDPGLGLRLIYFSYDVKMKEKGDIPEGYSVSREKKERFSLILESASTNQTSMYLCASCLGQGSYEQYFGPGTRLTVT.

This clone has only one observation. The CDR3 sequence: CASSELRVETQYF. CDR3 coding DNA: TGTGCCAGCAGTGAATTGCGTGTAGAGACCCAGTACTTC. V is TRBV6-1 and J is TRBJ2-5; no definite D call. The CDR3 spans 13 residues. The germline V and J ends were trimmed by 2 bases and 4 bases, with 8 bases remaining between them. CDR1 and CDR2 (germline): MNHNS, SASEGT.

The gene calls are TRBV13 and TRBJ2-4; 9 nucleotides align to TRBD1. CDR1 is PRHDT and CDR2 is FYEKMQ in the germline V gene (reference sequence). V dropped 3 bases and J dropped 0; count of bases not matched to a gene: 9. The CDR3 is made up of 18 amino acids. CDR3 loop: CASSLRTGAVLAKNIQYF. The CDR3 region has the DNA TGTGCCAGCAGCTTGCGGACAGGGGCCGTCTTAGCCAAAAACATTCAGTACTTC. Complete variable domain (other parts from reference TRBV13 and TRBJ2-4): AAGVIQSPRHLIKEKRETATLKCYPIPRHDTVYWYQQGPGQDPQFLISFYEKMQSDKGSIPDRFSAQQFSDYHSELNMSSLELGDSALYFCASSLRTGAVLAKNIQYFGAGTRLSVL.

The chain uses TRBV6-4 and TRBJ2-7; D might be TRBD2 (7 bases). CDR1 and CDR2 from the germline V gene are MRHNA and SNTAGT. The CDR3 is 16 amino acids. Trimming removed 7 bases from V and 0 bases from J, with 19 bases in between. The chain's CDR3 is CASTKPGQRDSYEQYF. CDR3 sequence (DNA): TGTGCCAGCACTAAACCCGGACAGCGGGACTCCTACGAGCAGTACTTC.

CDR3 protein: CASSPKWTGVTYEQYF. CDR3 sequence (DNA): TGTGCCAGCAGCCCAAAGTGGACAGGGGTAACCTACGAGCAGTACTTC. This chain links TRBV6-2 or TRBV6-3 with TRBJ2-7, with 9 bases fitting TRBD1. CDR3 length: 16 amino acids. Germline trimming cut 6 bases from V and 2 bases from J; bases unmatched to any gene: 11. In germline, CDR1 is MNHEY, CDR2 SVGEGT.

The CDR3 sequence: CASSEARVGEQYF. Written as DNA, the CDR3 is TGTGCCAGCAGTGAAGCGCGGGTGGGCGAGCAGTACTTC. The chain employs TRBV6-1 and TRBJ2-7; a possible D gene is TRBD2 (5 bases). Germline CDR1 MNHNS, CDR2 SASEGT. V was cut by 0 bases and J by 6 bases, with 9 bases left in between. CDR3 size: 13 residues.

CDR3 protein: CASSPGLQVNTEAFF. DNA for the CDR3: TGTGCCAGCTCACCGGGACTGCAGGTGAACACTGAAGCTTTCTTT. The gene calls are TRBV18 and TRBJ1-1; tentative D call: TRBD1 (5 bases). The CDR3 runs to 15 residues. Germline V gene sequence: CDR1 KGHSH, CDR2 LQKENI. Trimming removed 3 bases at V and 0 bases at J, with 11 bases between.